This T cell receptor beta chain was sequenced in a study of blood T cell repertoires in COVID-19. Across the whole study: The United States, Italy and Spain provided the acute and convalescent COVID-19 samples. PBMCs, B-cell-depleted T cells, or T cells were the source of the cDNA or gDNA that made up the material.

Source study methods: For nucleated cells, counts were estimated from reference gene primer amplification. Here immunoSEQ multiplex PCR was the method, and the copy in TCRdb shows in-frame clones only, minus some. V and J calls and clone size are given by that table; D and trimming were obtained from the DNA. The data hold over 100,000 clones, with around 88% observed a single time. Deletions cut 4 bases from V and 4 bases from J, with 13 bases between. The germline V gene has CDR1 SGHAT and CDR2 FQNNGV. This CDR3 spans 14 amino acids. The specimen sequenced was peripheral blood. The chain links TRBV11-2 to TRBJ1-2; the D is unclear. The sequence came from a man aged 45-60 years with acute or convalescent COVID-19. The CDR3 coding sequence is TGTGCCAGCAGCTCAAGCGCGGGTGGCTATGGCTACACCTTC. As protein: CASSSSAGGYGYTF.